This TCR beta chain derives from a study of blood T cell repertoires in COVID-19. Study background: Samples representing acute and convalescent COVID-19 were sourced from the United States, Italy and Spain. The analysed material was cDNA or gDNA that came from T cells, B-cell-depleted T cells, or PBMCs.

Notes on this clone: Germline is not matched at one junction end, which may reflect a read error.

Some clones are missing from TCRdb's copy, which holds only in-frame ones; the method was immunoSEQ multiplex PCR. This table holds about 240,000 clones, approximately 87% found once. The CDR3 contains 12 residues. CDR1 is GTSNPN, CDR2 SVGIG, per germline (reference sequence). The material sequenced was peripheral blood. The sequence was obtained from a man between 60 and 75 years old with acute or convalescent COVID-19. The chain joins TRBV30 to TRBJ2-7; possible D gene TRBD1, 5 bases. CDR3 region: CAWSVIRGPLIF. The CDR3 DNA reads TGTGCCTGGAGTGTTATTAGGGGCCCCTTAATCTTC. Complete variable domain (other parts from reference TRBV30 and TRBJ2-7): SQTIHQWPATLVQPVGSPLSLECTVEGTSNPNLYWYRQAAGRGLQLLFYSVGIGQISSEVPQNLSASRPQDRQFILSSKKLLLSDSGFYLCAWSVIRGPLIFGPGTRLTVT.